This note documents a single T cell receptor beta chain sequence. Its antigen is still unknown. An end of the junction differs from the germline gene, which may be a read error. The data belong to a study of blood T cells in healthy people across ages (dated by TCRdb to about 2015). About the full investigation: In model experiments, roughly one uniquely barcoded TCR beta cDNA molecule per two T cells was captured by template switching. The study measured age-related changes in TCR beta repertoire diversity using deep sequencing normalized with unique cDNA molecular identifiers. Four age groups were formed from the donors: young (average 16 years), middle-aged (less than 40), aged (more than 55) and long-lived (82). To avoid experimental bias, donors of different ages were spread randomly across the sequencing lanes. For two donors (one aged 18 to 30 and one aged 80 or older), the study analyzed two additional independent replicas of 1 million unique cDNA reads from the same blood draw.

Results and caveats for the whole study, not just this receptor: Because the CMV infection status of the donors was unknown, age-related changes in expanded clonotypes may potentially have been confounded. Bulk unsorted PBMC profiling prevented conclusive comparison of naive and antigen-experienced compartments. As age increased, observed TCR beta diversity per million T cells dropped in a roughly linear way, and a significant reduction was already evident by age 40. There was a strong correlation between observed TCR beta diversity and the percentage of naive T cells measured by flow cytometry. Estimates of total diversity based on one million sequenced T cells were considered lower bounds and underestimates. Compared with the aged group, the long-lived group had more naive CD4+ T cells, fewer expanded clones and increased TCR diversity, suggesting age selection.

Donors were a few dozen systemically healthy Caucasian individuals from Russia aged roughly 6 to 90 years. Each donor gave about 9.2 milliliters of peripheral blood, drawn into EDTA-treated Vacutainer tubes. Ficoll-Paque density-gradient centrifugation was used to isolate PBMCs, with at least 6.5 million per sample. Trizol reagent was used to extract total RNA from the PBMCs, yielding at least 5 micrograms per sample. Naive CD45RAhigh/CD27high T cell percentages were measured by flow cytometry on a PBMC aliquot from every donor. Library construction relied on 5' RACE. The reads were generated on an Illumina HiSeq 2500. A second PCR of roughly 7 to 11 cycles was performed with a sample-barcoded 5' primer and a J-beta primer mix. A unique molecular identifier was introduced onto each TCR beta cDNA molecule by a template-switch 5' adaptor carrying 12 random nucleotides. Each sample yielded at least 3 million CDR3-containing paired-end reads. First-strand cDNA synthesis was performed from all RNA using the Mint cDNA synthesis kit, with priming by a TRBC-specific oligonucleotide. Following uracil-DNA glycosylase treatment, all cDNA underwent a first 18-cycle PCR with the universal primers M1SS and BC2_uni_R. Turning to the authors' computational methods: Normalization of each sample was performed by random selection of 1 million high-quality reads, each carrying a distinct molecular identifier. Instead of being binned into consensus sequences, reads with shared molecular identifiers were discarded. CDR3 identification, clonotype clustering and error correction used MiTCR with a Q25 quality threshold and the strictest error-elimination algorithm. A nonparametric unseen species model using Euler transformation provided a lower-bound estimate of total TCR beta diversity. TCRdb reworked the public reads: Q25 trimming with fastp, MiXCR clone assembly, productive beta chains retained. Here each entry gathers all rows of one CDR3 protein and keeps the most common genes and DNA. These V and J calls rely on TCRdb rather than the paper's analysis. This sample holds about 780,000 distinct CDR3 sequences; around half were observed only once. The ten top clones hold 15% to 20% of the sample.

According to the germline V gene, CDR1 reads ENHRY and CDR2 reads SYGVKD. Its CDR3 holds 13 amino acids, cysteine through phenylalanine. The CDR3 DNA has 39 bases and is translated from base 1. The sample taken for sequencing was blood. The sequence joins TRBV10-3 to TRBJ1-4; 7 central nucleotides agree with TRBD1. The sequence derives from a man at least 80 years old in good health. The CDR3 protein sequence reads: CAISTGANEKLFF. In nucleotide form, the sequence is TGTGCCATCAGTACAGGGGCAAATGAGAAACTGTTTTTT.